This T cell receptor (beta chain) was identified in a study of CD8 T cells in Susac syndrome. Random hexamers served to reverse transcribe roughly 0.45 to 1 ug RNA. TCRdb re-called the immunoSEQ multiplex PCR reads with MiXCR, one entry per CDR3 protein. The table shows 160,000 or so distinct CDR3 sequences, with 85% to 95% occurring only once. The sequence derives from a human donor with Susac syndrome. The specimen was CD4+ T cells from PBMCs.

CDR3 coding DNA: TGCGCCAGCAGCTTGGAGGCGGGGGGAGCCTACGAGCAGTACTTC. Translation: CASSLEAGGAYEQYF. The chain couples TRBV5-1 to TRBJ2-7, with TRBD2 matching over 8 bases. CDR3 length equals 15 residues. Trimming cost V 0 bases and J 2 bases; bases outside gene matches: 4. Germline V gene sequence: CDR1 SGHRS, CDR2 YFSETQ.